These 10 T cell receptor beta chains originate from one sample sequenced in a study of T cells in Graves' hyperthyroidism and ophthalmopathy (dated by TCRdb to between 2017 and 2020). The protocol used for the library was multiplex PCR. For sequencing, an Illumina HiSeq 2000 was employed. TCR beta CDR3 regions were amplified from RNA transcripts. For the first round of RT-PCR on the TCR CDR3, the HTBI primer set was used together with the Qiagen OneStep RT-PCR kit. The public reads were quality trimmed at Q25 with fastp and then assembled into clones with MiXCR by TCRdb, keeping productive beta chains. One record per CDR3 amino acid sequence lists the most common genes and DNA. Across this sample there are around 450,000 distinct CDR3 sequences, with around 15% seen only once. Clones ranked in the top ten supply roughly 4.8% of the sample. The source material was blood. Source of these receptors: a woman under 30 with Graves' hyperthyroidism.

This clonotype came up many times. The chain uses TRBV12-3 or TRBV12-4 and TRBJ2-5, with 15 bases fitting TRBD2. The CDR3 contains 18 residues. V shed 4 bases and J 5 bases; nucleotides not matched to a gene: 11. CDR3 loop: CASSSGLAGGVQSETQYF. DNA for the CDR3: TGTGCCAGCAGTTCTGGACTAGCGGGAGGGGTACAATCCGAGACCCAGTACTTC.

This clonotype was detected a few times. J is TRBJ2-3 and V is TRBV10-3; 8 positions match TRBD1. Germline V CDR1 and CDR2: ENHRY, SYGVKD. The CDR3 is 15 amino acids. V dropped 11 bases and J dropped 1; count of bases not matched to a gene: 11. The CDR3 DNA sequence: TGTGCCTCGGGGGCAGGGGGCAGGGGCACAGATACGCAGTATTTT. Its protein product is CASGAGGRGTDTQYF.

This clonotype was observed a handful of times. The chain couples TRBV4-1 to TRBJ1-5, with D possibly TRBD1 on 6 matching bases. Per the germline V gene, CDR1 is MGHRA and CDR2 is YSYEKL. V lost 5 bases, J lost 2 bases, and 13 bases lay in between. The CDR3 totals 15 residues. This chain's CDR3 is CASSEQGRGNQPQHF. The DNA for the CDR3 is TGCGCCAGCAGCGAACAGGGCCGGGGCAATCAGCCCCAGCATTTT.

This clonotype was recorded at least ten times. The chain uses TRBV20-1 and TRBJ2-3; TRBD1 matches at 11 bases. The CDR3 covers 15 residues. V gave up 6 bases and J gave up 4 bases; unmatched junction bases: 9. Germline-derived CDR1 and CDR2 are DFQATT and SNEGSKA (reference sequence). The CDR3 coding sequence is TGCAGTGCCGCGGGCGGGACAGGGGGTCCAGATACGCAGTATTTT. The encoded protein is CSAAGGTGGPDTQYF.

This clonotype was counted many times. The genes are TRBV2 and TRBJ2-2, with D perhaps TRBD1 (6 bases). CDR1 and CDR2 (germline): SNHLY, FYNNEI. Trimming removed 2 bases from V and 6 bases from J, with 13 bases in between. The CDR3 spans 15 residues. DNA for the CDR3: TGTGCCAGCAGTGAATCGGGCAGGGGAGCCGGGGAGCTGTTTTTT. Translating it yields CASSESGRGAGELFF. Full variable domain (missing parts from reference TRBV2 and TRBJ2-2): EPEVTQTPSHQVTQMGQEVILRCVPISNHLYFYWYRQILGQKVEFLVSFYNNEISEKSEIFDDQFSVERPDGSNFTLKIRSTKLEDSAMYFCASSESGRGAGELFFGEGSRLTVL.

A few counts support this clonotype. The rearrangement uses TRBV9 and TRBJ2-1; 8 nucleotides agree with TRBD2. Germline CDR1 is SGDLS and CDR2 is YYNGEE. This CDR3 is 14 amino acids long. With V trimmed by 1 base and J by 9 bases, 6 bases remained unmatched. For the CDR3, the DNA is TGTGCCAGCAGCGTAACGGGAGGGCCGGGTGAGCAGTTCTTC. This encodes CASSVTGGPGEQFF.

The rearrangement links TRBV25-1 to TRBJ1-1; D call uncertain. This CDR3 is 13 amino acids long. CDR1 MGHDK and CDR2 SYGVNS come from the germline V gene. With 2 bases removed from V and 8 bases from J, the gap between germline ends came to 12 bases. The chain's CDR3 is CASSETRDLEAFF. The DNA for the CDR3 is TGTGCCAGCAGTGAAACCCGAGATTTAGAAGCTTTCTTT.

The table lists this clonotype with many counts. The chain is built from TRBV12-3 or TRBV12-4 and TRBJ2-5; 7 nucleotides line up with TRBD2. The V gene end was trimmed by 3 bases and the J gene end by 6 bases; junction bases not matched to a gene: 1. The CDR3 consists of 12 residues. In DNA form, the CDR3 reads TGTGCCAGCAGTTTGAGCGGGAAGACCCAGTACTTC. This sequence encodes CASSLSGKTQYF.

The chain joins TRBV3-1 to TRBJ2-1; 7 bases map to TRBD1. Looked up from germline, CDR1 is LGHDT and CDR2 is YNNKEL (reference sequence). Trimming at V came to 1 base and at J to 10 bases, leaving 13 bases not matched to a gene. The CDR3 loop spans 16 amino acids. Written as DNA, the CDR3 is TGTGCCAGCAGCCAAGGGGTGGTTCAGGGACAGAGGGAGCAGTTCTTC. Translation: CASSQGVVQGQREQFF.

The J gene is TRBJ2-1, the V gene TRBV12-3 or TRBV12-4; 12 positions agree with TRBD2. This CDR3 region has 17 residues. Trimming cost V 6 bases and J 7 bases; bases outside gene matches: 13. Here the CDR3 DNA reads TGTGCCAGCAGGACAGGGGCTAGCGGGAGGGCGTCGAATGAGCAGTTCTTC. The encoded protein is CASRTGASGRASNEQFF.